A selection of T cell receptor beta chains follows, all from one sample in a study of CD8+ T cells in alopecia areata. Only in-frame clones appear in the TCRdb table, and some are missing; sequencing was by immunoSEQ multiplex PCR. The profile shows 200,000 or so clones, roughly 64% of them singletons. The material was CD4+ T cells sorted from blood, obtained at week 24, from a patient treated with tofacitinib. These receptors originate from a human donor with alopecia areata. Both conserved end residues are part of each CDR3. D genes are given only for firm matches. The size of a clone is reported for some rows only, either as once, few or many, or as a class for expanded clones.

v_gene,abundance,d_gene,j_gene,CDR3nt,CDR3aa
TRBV5-1,.,.,TRBJ1-4,TGCGCCAGCAGCTTGGAGGGCAGAGGAAATGAAAAACTGTTTTTT,CASSLEGRGNEKLFF
TRBV4-2,.,TRBD2,TRBJ2-3,TGTGCCAGCAGCCAAGATCTTAGCGGGGGGGCCGATGGAGGAGATACGCAGTATTTT,CASSQDLSGGADGGDTQYF
TRBV7-2,.,TRBD1,TRBJ1-5,TGTGCCAGCAGCTCACAAACAGGGGCTAGGGAGCCCCAGCATTTT,CASSSQTGAREPQHF
TRBV6-5,.,.,TRBJ2-5,TGTGCCAGTCTAAGGGTCGGGGAAGAGACCCAGTACTTC,CASLRVGEETQYF
TRBV29-1,few,.,TRBJ1-2,TGCAGCGTTGAAGCCATCGAAAGTGGCTACACCTTC,CSVEAIESGYTF
TRBV4-3,.,.,TRBJ1-5,TGCGCCAGCAGCCAAGAGAGGGTCACGCCCCAGCATTTT,CASSQERVTPQHF
TRBV2,.,TRBD2,TRBJ2-3,TGTGCCAGCAGTATACTAGCGGGAGATACGCAGTATTTT,CASSILAGDTQYF
TRBV7-9,.,.,TRBJ1-4,TGTGCCAGGAACTCTGAAAAACTGTTTTTT,CARNSEKLFF
TRBV7-2,.,TRBD1,TRBJ2-7,TGTGCCAGCAGACGGACAGGGGCACCCTCCTACGAGCAGTACTTC,CASRRTGAPSYEQYF
TRBV5-6,.,.,TRBJ1-1,TGTGCCAGCAGCGGCCCCGTAGGGGGTACTGAAGCTTTCTTT,CASSGPVGGTEAFF
TRBV14,.,.,TRBJ2-1,TGTGCCAGCAGCCAAGGTTTGGCGGGCCGCCAGGGCAATGAGCAGTTCTTC,CASSQGLAGRQGNEQFF
TRBV29-1,.,TRBD2,TRBJ2-2,TGCAGCGTGGATAGCGGGGCCCGGGACGCGAACACCGGGGAGCTGTTTTTT,CSVDSGARDANTGELFF
TRBV5-4,.,.,TRBJ1-1,TGTGCCAGCAGCTCCCCATCGACAGGGAACACTGAAGCTTTCTTT,CASSSPSTGNTEAFF
TRBV4-1,.,.,TRBJ2-5,TGCGCCAGCAGCTTAAACAGGCGTCCCGAGACCCAGTACTTC,CASSLNRRPETQYF
TRBV25-1,.,TRBD2,TRBJ2-3,TGTGCCAGCAGTGAGCCTAGCGGGAGATCTCATGGAGATACGCAGTATTTT,CASSEPSGRSHGDTQYF
TRBV14,.,.,TRBJ2-3,TGTGCCAGCAGCCAAGTTCCCGGATATAGCACAGATACGCAGTATTTT,CASSQVPGYSTDTQYF
TRBV2,medium-sized,.,TRBJ2-5,TGTGCCAGCAGTGAATTTAAGCTGGAGACCCAGTACTTC,CASSEFKLETQYF
TRBV30,.,.,TRBJ1-5,TGTGCCTGGAGTGCCTCCCCCGGCCCGAATCAGCCCCAGCATTTT,CAWSASPGPNQPQHF
TRBV18,.,.,TRBJ2-7,TGTGCCAGCTCAGGGACTTCCGACGAGCAGTACTTC,CASSGTSDEQYF
TRBV11-2,once,.,TRBJ2-3,TGTGCCAGCAGCTTTGCAGCTAGCACAGATACGCAGTATTTT,CASSFAASTDTQYF
TRBV4-1,.,TRBD2,TRBJ2-7,TGCGCCAGCAGCCTCGGACCGGGAGGGTACGAGCAGTACTTC,CASSLGPGGYEQYF
TRBV30,.,TRBD2,TRBJ2-1,TGTGCCTGGAGTTGGTGGAGGACTAGTCGTGATGAGCAGTTCTTC,CAWSWWRTSRDEQFF
TRBV30,.,TRBD1,TRBJ2-1,TGTGCCTGGAGTCTAAACAGGGGGATCGATGAGCAGTTCTTC,CAWSLNRGIDEQFF
TRBV18,.,.,TRBJ2-7,TGTGCCAGCTCACTCCCCAGCTCCTACGAGCAGTACTTC,CASSLPSSYEQYF
TRBV30,.,TRBD1,TRBJ2-7,TGTGCCTGTGACAGGGTGGACGAGCAGTACTTC,CACDRVDEQYF
TRBV5-4,.,.,TRBJ2-2,TGTGCCAGCAGCTTTGGGGGTTATACCGGGGAGCTGTTTTTT,CASSFGGYTGELFF
TRBV29-1,few,.,TRBJ2-3,TGCAGCGTTGGGTTTAGGGATGCTACGCAGTATTTT,CSVGFRDATQYF
TRBV6-5,.,TRBD1,TRBJ1-1,TGTGCCAGCAGCCCGCCGGACAGGGGGTTGACTGAAGCTTTCTTT,CASSPPDRGLTEAFF
TRBV5-1,.,.,TRBJ2-1,TGCGCCAGCAGCTTGGCCGGGGCTCAATACAATGAGCAGTTCTTC,CASSLAGAQYNEQFF
TRBV5-1,few,.,TRBJ2-4,TGCGCCAGCAGCACGGGACAAGCCTTAGCCAAAAACATTCAGTACTTC,CASSTGQALAKNIQYF
TRBV2,.,.,TRBJ1-6,TGTGCCAGCAGTAATGAGGCAGGGAGGAATTCACCCCTCCACTTT,CASSNEAGRNSPLHF
TRBV9,.,TRBD2,TRBJ2-7,TGTGCCAGCAGCATCACCCCGACTAGCGGGACTTACGAGCAGTACTTC,CASSITPTSGTYEQYF
TRBV5-6,few,.,TRBJ1-6,TGTGCCAGCAGCCGTGGGGGGTCCAATTCACCCCTCCACTTT,CASSRGGSNSPLHF
TRBV5-6,.,TRBD1,TRBJ1-1,TGTGCCAGCAGCTCCTGGACAGGCGGCCATGAAGCTTTCTTT,CASSSWTGGHEAFF
TRBV5-6,few,.,TRBJ2-7,TGTGCCAGCAGCCGGACATCCGAGCAGTACTTC,CASSRTSEQYF
TRBV5-1,.,TRBD2,TRBJ2-5,TGCGCCAGCAGCTTGTTCTCTGGCGGGAGGGCTTTGGAGACCCAGTACTTC,CASSLFSGGRALETQYF
TRBV14,.,.,TRBJ2-3,TGTGCCAGCAGCCAAGAGGACCGGGCCACGCAGTATTTT,CASSQEDRATQYF
TRBV4-1,few,.,TRBJ2-2,TGCGCCAGCAGCCAAGAGAGGCCGGGGGTGGGCACCGGGGAGCTGTTTTTT,CASSQERPGVGTGELFF
TRBV5-1,.,TRBD2,TRBJ2-1,TGCGCCAGCAGCTTGCGCGGGAGGGCCTCTTCCTACAATGAGCAGTTCTTC,CASSLRGRASSYNEQFF
TRBV29-1,once,.,TRBJ1-4,TGCAGCGTCCAGGGGCAGCGTAATGAAAAACTGTTTTTT,CSVQGQRNEKLFF
TRBV7-9,once,.,TRBJ1-5,TGTGCCAGCAGCTTAGGCCGGGGTAGCAATCAGCCCCAGCATTTT,CASSLGRGSNQPQHF